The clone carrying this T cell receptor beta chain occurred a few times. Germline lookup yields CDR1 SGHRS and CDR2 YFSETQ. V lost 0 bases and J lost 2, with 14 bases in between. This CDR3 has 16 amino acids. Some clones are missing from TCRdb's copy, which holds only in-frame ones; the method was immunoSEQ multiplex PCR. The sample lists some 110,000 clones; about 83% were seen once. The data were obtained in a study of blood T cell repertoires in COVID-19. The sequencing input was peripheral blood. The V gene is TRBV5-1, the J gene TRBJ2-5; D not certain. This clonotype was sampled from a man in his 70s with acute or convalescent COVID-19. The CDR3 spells CASSLGPAGAQETQYF. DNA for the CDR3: TGCGCCAGCAGCTTGGGGCCCGCCGGAGCTCAAGAGACCCAGTACTTC. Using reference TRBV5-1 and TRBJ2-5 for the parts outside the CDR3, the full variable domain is KAGVTQTPRYLIKTRGQQVTLSCSPISGHRSVSWYQQTPGQGLQFLFEYFSETQRNKGNFPGRFSGRQFSNSRSEMNVSTLELGDSALYLCASSLGPAGAQETQYFGPGTRLLVL.